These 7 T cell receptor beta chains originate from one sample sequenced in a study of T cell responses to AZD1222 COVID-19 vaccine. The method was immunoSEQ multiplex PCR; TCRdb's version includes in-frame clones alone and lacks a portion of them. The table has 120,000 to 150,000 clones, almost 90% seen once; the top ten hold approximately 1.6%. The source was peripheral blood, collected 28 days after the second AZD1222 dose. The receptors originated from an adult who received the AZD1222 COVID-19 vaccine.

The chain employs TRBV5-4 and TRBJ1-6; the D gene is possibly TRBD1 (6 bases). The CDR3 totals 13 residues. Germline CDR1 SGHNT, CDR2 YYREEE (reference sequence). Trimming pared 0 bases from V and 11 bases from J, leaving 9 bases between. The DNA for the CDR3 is TGTGCCAGCAGCTTGGAAGGACAGCCACCCCTCCACTTT. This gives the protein CASSLEGQPPLHF. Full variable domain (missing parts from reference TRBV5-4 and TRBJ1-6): ETGVTQSPTHLIKTRGQQVTLRCSSQSGHNTVSWYQQALGQGPQFIFQYYREEENGRGNFPPRFSGLQFPNYSSELNVNALELDDSALYLCASSLEGQPPLHFGNGTRLTVT.

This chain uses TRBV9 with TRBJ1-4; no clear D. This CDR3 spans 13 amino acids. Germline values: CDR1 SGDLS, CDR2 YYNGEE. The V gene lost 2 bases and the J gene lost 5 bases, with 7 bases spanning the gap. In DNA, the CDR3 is TGTGCCAGCAGCGTCGGACTGAATGAAAAACTGTTTTTT. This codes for CASSVGLNEKLFF.

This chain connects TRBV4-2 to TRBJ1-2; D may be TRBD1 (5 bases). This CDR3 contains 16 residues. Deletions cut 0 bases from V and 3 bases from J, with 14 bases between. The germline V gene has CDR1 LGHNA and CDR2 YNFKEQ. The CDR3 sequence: CASSQDGFGGDYGYTF. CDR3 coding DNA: TGTGCCAGCAGCCAAGATGGTTTTGGGGGTGACTATGGCTACACCTTC.

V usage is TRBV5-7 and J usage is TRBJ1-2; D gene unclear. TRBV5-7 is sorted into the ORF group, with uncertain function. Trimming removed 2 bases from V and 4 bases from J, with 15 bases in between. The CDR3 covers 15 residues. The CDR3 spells CASSFAVGDGYGYTF. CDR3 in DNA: TGTGCCAGCAGCTTCGCAGTTGGGGATGGCTATGGCTACACCTTC.

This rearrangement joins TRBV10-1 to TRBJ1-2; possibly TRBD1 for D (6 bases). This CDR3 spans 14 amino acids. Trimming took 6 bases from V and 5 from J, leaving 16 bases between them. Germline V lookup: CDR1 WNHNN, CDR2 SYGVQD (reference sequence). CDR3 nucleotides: TGCGCCAGCAGGACCCTCGGGGGCATTTATGGCTACACCTTC. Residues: CASRTLGGIYGYTF.

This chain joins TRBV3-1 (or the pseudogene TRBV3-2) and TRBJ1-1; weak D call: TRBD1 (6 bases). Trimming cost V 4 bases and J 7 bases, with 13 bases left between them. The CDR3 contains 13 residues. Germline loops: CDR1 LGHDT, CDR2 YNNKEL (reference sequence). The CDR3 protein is CASSRGQILEAFF. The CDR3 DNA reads TGTGCCAGCAGCCGCGGACAGATACTTGAAGCTTTCTTT.

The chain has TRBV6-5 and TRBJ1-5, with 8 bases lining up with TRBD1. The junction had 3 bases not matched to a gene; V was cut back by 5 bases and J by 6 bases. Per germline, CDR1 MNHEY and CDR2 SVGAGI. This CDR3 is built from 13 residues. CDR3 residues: CASSTGGAQPQHF. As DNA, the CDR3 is TGTGCCAGCAGTACAGGGGGTGCTCAGCCCCAGCATTTT.